A single sample gave rise to the 28 T cell receptor beta chains below, sequenced in a study of blood T cell repertoires in COVID-19. TCRdb's copy holds only in-frame clones and misses some; the assay was immunoSEQ multiplex PCR. The sample lists fewer than 250,000 clones; 80% to 90% were seen once. Input material: PBMCs or T cells enriched from blood (not recorded which). Source of these receptors: a man under 40 in a cohort exposed to, infected with or recovered from COVID-19 (not recorded which).

The chain has TRBV9 and TRBJ2-5, with TRBD2 as a possible D gene (5 bases). Per the germline V gene, CDR1 is SGDLS and CDR2 is YYNGEE. This CDR3 has 15 amino acids. V was clipped by 0 bases and J by 4 bases, with 13 bases between them. The CDR3 is CASSVEVSGGETQYF. The CDR3 DNA is TGTGCCAGCAGCGTAGAAGTAAGCGGCGGAGAGACCCAGTACTTC. Supplemented by reference TRBV9 and TRBJ2-5, the full variable domain reads DSGVTQTPKHLITATGQRVTLRCSPRSGDLSVYWYQQSLDQGLQFLIQYYNGEERAKGNILERFSAQQFPDLHSELNLSSLELGDSALYFCASSVEVSGGETQYFGPGTRLLVL.

This sequence joins TRBV28 and TRBJ1-6; D perhaps matches TRBD1 (5 bases). This CDR3 has 14 residues. The V gene lost 3 bases and the J gene lost 5 bases, with 8 bases spanning the gap. Per the germline V gene, CDR1 is MDHEN and CDR2 is SYDVKM. CDR3 nucleotide sequence: TGTGCCAGCAGTTTGGGGGGTGATAATTCACCCCTCCACTTT. Translation gives CASSLGGDNSPLHF.

The chain uses TRBV29-1 and TRBJ2-3; possible D gene TRBD2, 5 bases. CDR1 SQVTM and CDR2 ANQGSEA come from the germline V gene. CDR3 length: 13 residues. V lost 6 bases and J lost 6, with 16 bases in between. CDR3 coding DNA: TGCAGCGTCCAAGCGGTCTTTATCGATACGCAGTATTTT. Its protein product is CSVQAVFIDTQYF.

This chain uses TRBV5-1 with TRBJ1-3; D ambiguous. Germline values: CDR1 SGHRS, CDR2 YFSETQ. V was shortened by 4 bases and J by 0 bases, with 8 bases between the two germline ends. The CDR3 runs 14 residues. The DNA for the CDR3 is TGCGCCAGCAGCGACGACAACTCTGGAAACACCATATATTTT. This gives the protein CASSDDNSGNTIYF.

This chain links TRBV7-3 with TRBJ2-1; D is ambiguous. Germline V gene sequence: CDR1 SGHTA, CDR2 FQGTGA. Trimming cost V 5 bases and J 2 bases, with 13 bases left between them. This CDR3 has 15 residues. CDR3 in amino acids: CASSEETRPYNEQFF. The CDR3, as DNA: TGTGCCAGCAGCGAAGAGACACGGCCCTACAATGAGCAGTTCTTC. The full variable domain, in which reference TRBV7-3 and TRBJ2-1 provide the parts outside the CDR3, is GAGVSQTPSNKVTEKGKYVELRCDPISGHTALYWYRQSLGQGPEFLIYFQGTGAADDSGLPNDRFFAVRPEGSVSTLKIQRTERGDSAVYLCASSEETRPYNEQFFGPGTRLTVL.

V is TRBV5-8 and J is TRBJ2-7; 7 bases line up with TRBD1. V shed 4 bases, J shed 10 bases, and the junction held 14 bases outside the gene matches. Looked up from germline, CDR1 is SGHTS and CDR2 is YDEGEE. CDR3 length: 14 amino acids. The CDR3 nucleotides read TGTGCCAGCAGCCTAAGACAGGGCCCCGCCGATCAGTACTTC. It codes for CASSLRQGPADQYF.

The table lists this clone with a few counts. The rearrangement uses TRBV3-1 (or the pseudogene TRBV3-2) and TRBJ2-6, with a possible D match to TRBD2 (7 bases). V dropped 0 bases and J dropped 3 bases, with 9 bases sitting between them. CDR3 length: 16 amino acids. In germline, CDR1 is LGHDT, CDR2 YNNKEL (reference sequence). The CDR3 nucleotides are TGTGCCAGCAGCCAAGAGGGGGGGCTTGGGGCCAACGTCCTGACTTTC. This gives the protein CASSQEGGLGANVLTF.

V gene TRBV5-4 combines with J gene TRBJ1-1; 9 nucleotides agree with TRBD1. Trimming removed 4 bases from V and 9 bases from J; junction bases left unmatched: 13. The CDR3 has 15 amino acids. The germline V gene has CDR1 SGHNT and CDR2 YYREEE (reference sequence). The DNA for the CDR3 is TGTGCCAGCAGCCCGACCCTAAACAGGGGGCGCAAAGCTTTCTTT. This translates into CASSPTLNRGRKAFF.

The V gene is TRBV7-9, the J gene TRBJ2-7; a weak D match, TRBD1 (6 bases). Trimming pared 1 base from V and 4 bases from J, leaving 11 bases between. CDR3 size: 14 residues. In germline, CDR1 is SEHNR, CDR2 FQNEAQ (reference sequence). The DNA for the CDR3 is TGTGCCAGCAGCTTAGTTCAGGGGACGTACGAGCAGTACTTC. Translating it yields CASSLVQGTYEQYF.

V and J are TRBV18 and TRBJ1-1; TRBD1 matches at 7 bases. The CDR3 length is 15 residues. V trimming: 2 bases; J trimming: 0 bases; junction bases outside the gene matches: 3. Germline CDR1 and CDR2: KGHSH and LQKENI. DNA for the CDR3: TGTGCCAGCTCACCAGTAACAGGGGTGAACACTGAAGCTTTCTTT. Protein sequence: CASSPVTGVNTEAFF.

The CDR3: CASSVSPELNTGELFF. In nucleotides, the CDR3 is TGTGCCAGCAGCGTCTCCCCGGAGCTTAACACCGGGGAGCTGTTTTTT. V and J are TRBV9 and TRBJ2-2; D not resolved. Germline V gives CDR1 SGDLS, CDR2 YYNGEE. Deletions cut 2 bases from V and 2 bases from J, with 13 bases between. CDR3 length equals 16 residues.

The chain recombines TRBV27 with TRBJ1-4; 7 bases match TRBD1. There are 15 residues in the CDR3. Unmatched junction bases numbered 9, after V lost 3 bases and J lost 8 bases. Germline-derived CDR1 and CDR2 are MNHEY and SMNVEV (reference sequence). DNA of the CDR3: TGTGCCAGCAGTTTGTTAGGGGGCGCGAGAGAAAAACTGTTTTTT. It encodes CASSLLGGAREKLFF.

The genes are TRBV28 and TRBJ1-2; 12 nucleotides agree with TRBD1. CDR3 length equals 15 residues. Germline lookup yields CDR1 MDHEN and CDR2 SYDVKM. The junction had 3 bases not matched to a gene; V was cut back by 4 bases and J by 3 bases. CDR3 sequence: CASSSGTGGHYGYTF. The DNA for the CDR3 is TGTGCCAGCAGTTCCGGGACAGGGGGCCACTATGGCTACACCTTC.

This sequence joins TRBV27 and TRBJ1-5; tentative D call: TRBD1 (5 bases). Germline CDR1 and CDR2: MNHEY and SMNVEV (reference sequence). The CDR3 is 14 amino acids. The ends were cut back, 6 bases at V and 8 bases at J, with 17 bases in the middle. CDR3 region: CASRPGGRMKPQHF. The CDR3 nucleotides read TGTGCCAGCAGACCGGGGGGAAGGATGAAGCCCCAGCATTTT.

The chain uses TRBV3-1 (or the pseudogene TRBV3-2) and TRBJ2-7; 7 nucleotides line up with TRBD1. The J segment lost 2 bases and the V segment lost 1 base, leaving 5 bases of the junction unmatched. Germline lookup yields CDR1 LGHDT and CDR2 YNNKEL (reference sequence). CDR3 size: 15 residues. CDR3 coding DNA: TGTGCCAGCAGCCAAGGACAGGGTAGCCCCTACGAGCAGTACTTC. This sequence encodes CASSQGQGSPYEQYF.

The chain uses TRBV11-2 and TRBJ2-1, with 9 nucleotides matching TRBD1. The ends lost 4 bases at V and 6 bases at J; junction bases unmatched: 1. Germline CDR1 and CDR2: SGHAT and FQNNGV. This CDR3 has 13 amino acids. The CDR3 DNA reads as TGTGCCAGCAGCTGGGGACAGGGCAATGAGCAGTTCTTC. Protein: CASSWGQGNEQFF.

V and J are TRBV4-2 and TRBJ1-1; D is unresolved. Trimming pared 4 bases from V and 0 bases from J, leaving 12 bases between. Germline V CDR1 and CDR2: LGHNA, YNFKEQ. The CDR3 extends over 15 amino acids. CDR3 loop: CASSPRGHLNTEAFF. DNA for the CDR3: TGTGCCAGCAGCCCCCGAGGGCATTTGAACACTGAAGCTTTCTTT.

This chain uses TRBV7-9 with TRBJ1-2, with D hard to call. Germline V gene lookup returns CDR1 SEHNR and CDR2 FQNEAQ (reference sequence). The CDR3 loop spans 13 amino acids. V was trimmed by 5 bases and J by 5 bases, leaving 12 bases between them. The CDR3 loop is CASSPDTSYGYTF. In DNA form, the CDR3 reads TGTGCCAGCAGCCCCGACACTTCATATGGCTACACCTTC.

In its sample, this clone was seen a few times. J is TRBJ2-3 and V is TRBV6-5; D not certain. The CDR3 extends over 14 amino acids. V dropped 7 bases and J dropped 4 bases, with 15 bases sitting between them. The germline V gene encodes CDR1 MNHEY and CDR2 SVGAGI. CDR3 in amino acids: CASTLSGGADTQYF. The CDR3 nucleotides read TGTGCCAGCACCCTCTCGGGTGGCGCAGATACGCAGTATTTT.

V and J are TRBV13 and TRBJ2-3; 7 bases match TRBD2. The CDR3 runs 17 residues. V shed 10 bases, J shed 2 bases, and the junction held 18 bases outside the gene matches. Germline loops: CDR1 PRHDT, CDR2 FYEKMQ (reference sequence). CDR3 coding DNA: TGTGCCACCTGGGGGGGTGGTAGGTCAGGCTTCACAGATACGCAGTATTTT. It translates to CATWGGGRSGFTDTQYF.

The J gene is TRBJ1-3, the V gene TRBV9, with TRBD1 matching over 9 bases. The CDR3 contains 15 residues. The junction had 5 bases not matched to a gene; V was cut back by 3 bases and J by 4 bases. Germline CDR1 and CDR2: SGDLS and YYNGEE. The CDR3 protein is CASSGQGGSGNTIYF. CDR3 bases: TGTGCCAGCAGCGGACAGGGGGGATCCGGAAACACCATATATTTT.

The chain uses TRBV6-4 and TRBJ2-3; 10 bases align to TRBD2. The germline CDR1 and CDR2 sequences are MRHNA and SNTAGT. The ends lost 3 bases at V and 4 bases at J; junction bases unmatched: 4. CDR3 length: 15 amino acids. CDR3 nucleotide sequence: TGTGCCAGCAGTGAGAGAGCGGGAGGGCCAGATACGCAGTATTTT. Translated, it gives CASSERAGGPDTQYF.

This chain connects TRBV28 to TRBJ1-2, with TRBD1 matching over 8 bases. CDR3 length equals 14 residues. Germline CDR1 and CDR2: MDHEN and SYDVKM. V was pared by 3 bases and J by 3 bases, with 3 bases of the junction left unmatched. In nucleotides, the CDR3 is TGTGCCAGCAGTTTCGGGACAGGAGACTATGGCTACACCTTC. Protein sequence: CASSFGTGDYGYTF.

This chain connects TRBV28 to TRBJ2-7, with D unclear. Trimming pared 6 bases from V and 2 bases from J, leaving 11 bases between. The germline gives CDR1 MDHEN, CDR2 SYDVKM. The CDR3 covers 13 residues. In DNA form, the CDR3 reads TGTGCCAGCAGCTCCCTATTCCCCTACGAGCAGTACTTC. Translation gives CASSSLFPYEQYF.

The V call is TRBV18, the J call TRBJ1-6; 9 bases match TRBD1. The germline V gene encodes CDR1 KGHSH and CDR2 LQKENI. The CDR3 consists of 16 residues. V shed 3 bases, J shed 7 bases, and the junction held 7 bases outside the gene matches. The DNA for the CDR3 is TGTGCCAGCTCACCCCTCGGGACAGGGACGAATTCACCCCTCCACTTT. It translates to CASSPLGTGTNSPLHF.

V and J are TRBV19 and TRBJ1-1, with D perhaps matching TRBD1 (5 bases). Germline V CDR1 and CDR2: LNHDA, SQIVND (reference sequence). Trimming removed 7 bases from V and 5 bases from J, with 23 bases in between. This CDR3 has 16 amino acids. The CDR3 region has the DNA TGTGCCAGTAACGCTGCCTACTCCGGGGGGGGAACTGAAGCTTTCTTT. Protein product: CASNAAYSGGGTEAFF.

The rearrangement uses TRBV2 and TRBJ1-2; a weak D match, TRBD1 (6 bases). The germline CDR1 and CDR2 sequences are SNHLY and FYNNEI. CDR3 length: 10 amino acids. Trimming removed 11 bases at V and 6 bases at J, with 10 bases between. The CDR3 sequence: CAGQGNGYTF. The CDR3 DNA is TGTGCCGGCCAGGGGAATGGCTACACCTTC.

The CDR3 DNA reads as TGTGCCAGCAGCCCGGGACAGGACAACGCTCTTGGCTACACCTTC. Translation gives CASSPGQDNALGYTF. The gene calls are TRBV7-9 and TRBJ1-2, with 8 bases matching TRBD1. The CDR3 length is 15 residues. V was clipped by 5 bases and J by 7 bases; unmatched bases: 12. Germline-derived CDR1 and CDR2 are SEHNR and FQNEAQ (reference sequence).